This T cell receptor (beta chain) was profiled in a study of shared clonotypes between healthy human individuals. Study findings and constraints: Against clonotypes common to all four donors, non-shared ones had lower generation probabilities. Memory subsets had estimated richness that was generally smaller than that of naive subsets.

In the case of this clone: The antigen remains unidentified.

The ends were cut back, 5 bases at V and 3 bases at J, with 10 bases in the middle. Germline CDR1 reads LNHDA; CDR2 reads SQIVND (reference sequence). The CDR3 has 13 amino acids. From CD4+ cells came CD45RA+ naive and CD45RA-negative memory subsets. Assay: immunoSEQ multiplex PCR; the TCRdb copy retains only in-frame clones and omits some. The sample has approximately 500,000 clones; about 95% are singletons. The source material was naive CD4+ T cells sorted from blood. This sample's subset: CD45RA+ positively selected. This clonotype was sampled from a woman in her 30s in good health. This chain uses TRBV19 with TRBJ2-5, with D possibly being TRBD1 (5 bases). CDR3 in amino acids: CASSSQGKETQYF. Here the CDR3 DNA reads TGTGCCAGTAGTTCCCAGGGAAAAGAGACCCAGTACTTC.